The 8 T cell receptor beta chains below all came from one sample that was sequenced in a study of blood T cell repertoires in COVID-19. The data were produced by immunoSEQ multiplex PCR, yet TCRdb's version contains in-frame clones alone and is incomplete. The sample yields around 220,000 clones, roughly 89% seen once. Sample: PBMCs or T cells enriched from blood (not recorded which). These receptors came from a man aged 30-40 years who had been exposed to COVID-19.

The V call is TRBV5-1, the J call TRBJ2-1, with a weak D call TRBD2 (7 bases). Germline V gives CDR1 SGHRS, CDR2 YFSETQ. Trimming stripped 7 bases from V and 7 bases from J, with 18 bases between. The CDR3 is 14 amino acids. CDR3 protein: CASLGGGPLNEQFF. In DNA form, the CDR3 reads TGCGCCAGCCTTGGGGGGGGCCCCTTGAATGAGCAGTTCTTC.

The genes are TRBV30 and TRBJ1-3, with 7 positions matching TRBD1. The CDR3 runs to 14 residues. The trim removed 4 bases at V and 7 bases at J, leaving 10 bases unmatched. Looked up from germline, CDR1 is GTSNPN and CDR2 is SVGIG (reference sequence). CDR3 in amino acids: CAWINVRQGNTIYF. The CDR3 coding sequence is TGTGCCTGGATCAACGTACGACAGGGCAACACCATATATTTT. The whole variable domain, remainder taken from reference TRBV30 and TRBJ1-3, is SQTIHQWPATLVQPVGSPLSLECTVEGTSNPNLYWYRQAAGRGLQLLFYSVGIGQISSEVPQNLSASRPQDRQFILSSKKLLLSDSGFYLCAWINVRQGNTIYFGEGSWLTVV.

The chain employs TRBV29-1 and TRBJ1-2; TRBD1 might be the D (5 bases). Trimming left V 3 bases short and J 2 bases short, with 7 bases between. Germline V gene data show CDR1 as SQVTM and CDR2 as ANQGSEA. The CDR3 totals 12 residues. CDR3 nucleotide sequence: TGCAGCGTTGATCAGGGAAACTATGGCTACACCTTC. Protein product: CSVDQGNYGYTF.

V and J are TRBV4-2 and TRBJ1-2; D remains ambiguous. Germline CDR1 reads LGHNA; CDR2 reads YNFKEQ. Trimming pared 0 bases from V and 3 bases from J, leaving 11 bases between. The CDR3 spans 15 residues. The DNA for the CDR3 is TGTGCCAGCAGCCAAGATCCCCTTGGCCACTATGGCTACACCTTC. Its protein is CASSQDPLGHYGYTF.

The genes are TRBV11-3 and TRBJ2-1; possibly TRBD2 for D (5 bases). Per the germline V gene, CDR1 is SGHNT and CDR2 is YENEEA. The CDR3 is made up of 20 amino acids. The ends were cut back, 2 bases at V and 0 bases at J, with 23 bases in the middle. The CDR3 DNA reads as TGTGCCAGCAGCTTATGGAACCGGGGATATATCCTGAGCTCCTACAATGAGCAGTTCTTC. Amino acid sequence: CASSLWNRGYILSSYNEQFF.

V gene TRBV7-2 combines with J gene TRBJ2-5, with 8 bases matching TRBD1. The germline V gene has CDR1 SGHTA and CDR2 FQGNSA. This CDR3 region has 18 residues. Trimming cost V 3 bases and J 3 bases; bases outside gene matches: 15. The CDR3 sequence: CASSFFPPTTGGKETQYF. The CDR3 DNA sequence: TGTGCCAGCAGCTTTTTCCCCCCGACCACAGGGGGAAAAGAGACCCAGTACTTC.

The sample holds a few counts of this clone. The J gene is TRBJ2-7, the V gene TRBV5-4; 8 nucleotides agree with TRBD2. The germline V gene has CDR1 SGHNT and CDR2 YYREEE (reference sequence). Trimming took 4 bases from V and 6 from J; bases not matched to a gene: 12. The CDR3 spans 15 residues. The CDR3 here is CASSPPPGGAGEQYF. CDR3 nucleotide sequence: TGTGCCAGCAGCCCGCCCCCGGGGGGGGCCGGCGAGCAGTACTTC.

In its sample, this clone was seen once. The CDR3 loop is CASSLDRTYKTEHNEQFF. CDR3 bases: TGTGCCAGCAGTCTTGACAGGACCTACAAGACGGAGCACAATGAGCAGTTCTTC. This chain links TRBV6-6 with TRBJ2-1, with D maybe TRBD1 (6 bases). Germline V gene data show CDR1 as MNHNY and CDR2 as SVGAGI (reference sequence). Trimming removed 5 bases from V and 5 bases from J, with 25 bases in between. CDR3 size: 18 residues.